Listed below are T cell receptor beta chains from one sample, sequenced in a study of blood T cell repertoires in COVID-19. Here immunoSEQ multiplex PCR was the method, and the copy in TCRdb shows in-frame clones only, minus some. The sample consists of roughly 69,000 clones, around four fifths of them appearing once. The sequencing sample was made of peripheral blood. Receptors were obtained from a woman aged 45-65 years with acute or convalescent COVID-19. The CDR3 runs from the conserved cysteine through the conserved F or W.

v_call	cdr3_aa
TRBV11-2	CASSLGQYNEQFF
TRBV3-1/TRBV3-2	CASSPTWGNTIYF
TRBV11-2	CASSFAASVIQYF
TRBV28	CASSLPGTNTGELFF
TRBV29-1	CSAFRAGELFF
TRBV6-5	CASSYSRGPNTQYF
TRBV5-4	CASSGRDLTNEQFF
TRBV5-1	CASSLFGESNQPQHF
TRBV5-1	CASSLGTGGEAFF
TRBV18	CASSAGGVDTQYF
TRBV15	CATSSSSSELYGYTF
TRBV4-1	CASSQDGLAGKELFF
TRBV13	CASSLGGQGRNEQFF
TRBV5-1	CASYEQGATYEQYF
TRBV10-3	CAISATGTGAYEQYF
TRBV30	CAWTLLTGNTEAFF
TRBV10-1	CASRPDRARQPQHF
TRBV11-2	CASSSLDRKGGELFF
TRBV29-1	CSFPGQGASGYTF
TRBV9	CASSVGVAKETQYF